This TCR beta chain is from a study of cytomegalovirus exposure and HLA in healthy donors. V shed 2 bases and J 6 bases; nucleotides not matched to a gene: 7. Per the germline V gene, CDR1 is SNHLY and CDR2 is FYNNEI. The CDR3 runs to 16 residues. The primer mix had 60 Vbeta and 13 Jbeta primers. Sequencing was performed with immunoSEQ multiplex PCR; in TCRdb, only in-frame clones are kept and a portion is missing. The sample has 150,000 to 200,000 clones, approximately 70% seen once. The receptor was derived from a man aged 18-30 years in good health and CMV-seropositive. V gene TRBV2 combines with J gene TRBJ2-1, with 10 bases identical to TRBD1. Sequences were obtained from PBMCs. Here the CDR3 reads CASSERGQGLGNEQFF. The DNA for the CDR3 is TGTGCCAGCAGTGAAAGGGGACAGGGGTTGGGCAATGAGCAGTTCTTC.